The 3 T cell receptor beta chains given below trace back to one sample, sequenced in a study of T cell responses to AZD1222 COVID-19 vaccine (dated by TCRdb to the early 2020s). To prepare the library, the immunoSEQ multiplex PCR assay was applied. Imported from immuneACCESS, the table was reduced by TCRdb to in-frame sequences with V and J called. These copies leave out some clones; in studies compared against another copy, an unresolved V gene accounts for under half, and the cause of the remainder is not known. This sample lists approximately 140,000 clones; around 94% were detected once. The ten largest account for roughly 1.3% of the sample. What the time point label conveys for this sample: baseline before first vaccination. The sample consisted of peripheral blood, taken on day 0 of AZD1222 vaccination. These receptor sequences come from an adult in good health.

The rearrangement uses TRBV6-4 and TRBJ2-7, with D tentatively TRBD1 (5 bases). The length of the CDR3 is 16 residues. Germline loops: CDR1 MRHNA, CDR2 SNTAGT. Trimming took 6 bases from V and 0 from J, leaving 18 bases between them. CDR3 sequence: CASSRTGRLDSYEQYV. CDR3 in DNA: TGTGCCAGCAGCAGAACAGGTCGTTTAGACTCCTACGAGCAGTACGTC.

This chain connects TRBV24-1 to TRBJ2-7; 11 bases map to TRBD2. The CDR3 has 18 amino acids. V dropped 2 bases and J dropped 0; count of bases not matched to a gene: 8. Germline CDR1 reads KGHDR; CDR2 reads SFDVKD. CDR3 in DNA: TGTGCCACCAGTGATTCCGGGACTAGCGGAGCCAGCTCCTACGAGCAGTACGTC. This codes for CATSDSGTSGASSYEQYV.

The chain is built from TRBV28 and TRBJ2-5, with D perhaps matching TRBD1 (6 bases). The germline V gene encodes CDR1 MDHEN and CDR2 SYDVKM. Trimming stripped 6 bases from V and 5 bases from J, with 7 bases between. CDR3 length equals 11 residues. The DNA for the CDR3 is TGTGCCAGCAGCCAGGGGGAGACCCAGTACTTC. This translates into CASSQGETQYF. Full variable domain (remainder filled in from reference TRBV28 and TRBJ2-5): DVKVTQSSRYLVKRTGEKVFLECVQDMDHENMFWYRQDPGLGLRLIYFSYDVKMKEKGDIPEGYSVSREKKERFSLILESASTNQTSMYLCASSQGETQYFGPGTRLLVL.